The TCR beta chain under discussion was sequenced for a study of blood T cell repertoires in COVID-19. As for the study in general: The cDNA or gDNA used as material had been derived from T cells, B-cell-depleted T cells, or PBMCs.

The CDR3 length is 16 residues. With 3 bases clipped from V and 5 bases from J, the junction kept 7 bases outside the gene matches. The germline V gene encodes CDR1 KGHDR and CDR2 SFDVKD. Clones were read by immunoSEQ multiplex PCR, and TCRdb kept only the in-frame ones, dropping some. The sample contains about 440,000 clones, around nine tenths of which appear only once. This sequence joins TRBV24-1 and TRBJ2-2; 8 bases match TRBD1. This clonotype originated in a woman in her 30s with acute or convalescent COVID-19. Sequences were obtained from peripheral blood. This chain's CDR3 is CATSDHQGAHTGELFF. CDR3 coding DNA: TGTGCCACCAGTGATCATCAGGGGGCGCATACCGGGGAGCTGTTTTTT.